This TCR beta chain was captured in a study of shared clonotypes between healthy human individuals. In the study overall: Researchers assigned three CD4 naive, three CD4 memory, two CD8 naive and one CD8 memory plate to each donor. Study-wide points: A reduction in generation probabilities was seen for non-shared clonotypes relative to those shared by all four donors.

The deep-level immunoSEQ assay was used. In the source study's methods: Filtering was not the same, since immunoSEQ gave junction-only sequences without quality scores. The method was immunoSEQ multiplex PCR; TCRdb's version includes in-frame clones alone and lacks a portion of them. Clone size and V and J calls were adopted from that table, with D and trimming inferred from the DNA. The data show 800,000 to 950,000 clones, around 96% seen once. As concerns this clone: Its antigen is unidentified.

CD8 cells classed as naive were CD45RO-negative and positively selected for CCR7, excluding terminally differentiated effector memory CD45RA+ cells. The germline V gene has CDR1 WNHNN and CDR2 SYGVQD (reference sequence). V was shortened by 3 bases and J by 2 bases, with 11 bases between the two germline ends. The CDR3 runs to 14 residues. Source material: naive CD8+ T cells sorted from blood. This TCR came from a man aged 25 to 40 in good health. The chain carries TRBV10-1 and TRBJ2-7, with a weak D call TRBD1 (6 bases). The CDR3 sequence is CASSETGLTYEQYF. CDR3 in DNA: TGCGCCAGCAGTGAAACAGGGCTTACCTACGAGCAGTACTTC.